Each of the 25 T cell receptor beta chains below was sequenced from the same sample in a study of blood T cell repertoires in COVID-19. TCRdb's copy holds only in-frame clones and misses some; the assay was immunoSEQ multiplex PCR. This sample yields 280,000 or so clones, of which around 88% are seen a single time; about 5.7% belongs to the top ten. The specimen was PBMCs or T cells enriched from blood (not recorded which). All receptors come from a woman between 35 and 50 years old who had recovered from COVID-19.

The chain recombines TRBV20-1 with TRBJ2-1; D is undetermined. The V end was cut by 5 bases, the J end by 9 bases, with 11 bases between. The germline V gene has CDR1 DFQATT and CDR2 SNEGSKA (reference sequence). The CDR3 extends over 11 amino acids. CDR3 loop: CSARYDVEQFF. CDR3 coding DNA: TGCAGTGCTCGGTATGATGTTGAGCAGTTCTTC.

The chain employs TRBV18 and TRBJ2-5; the D gene is possibly TRBD1 (6 bases). Trimming pared 3 bases from V and 2 bases from J, leaving 10 bases between. The CDR3 contains 14 residues. Germline lookup yields CDR1 KGHSH and CDR2 LQKENI. CDR3 sequence: CASSPPGTQETQYF. The CDR3 nucleotides read TGTGCCAGCTCACCCCCCGGGACACAAGAGACCCAGTACTTC. The full variable domain, in which reference TRBV18 and TRBJ2-5 provide the parts outside the CDR3, is NAGVMQNPRHLVRRRGQEARLRCSPMKGHSHVYWYRQLPEEGLKFMVYLQKENIIDESGMPKERFSAEFPKEGPSILRIQQVVRGDSAAYFCASSPPGTQETQYFGPGTRLLVL.

The sample holds many counts of this clone. The gene calls are TRBV28 and TRBJ1-4; D not resolved. Germline loops: CDR1 MDHEN, CDR2 SYDVKM. CDR3 length equals 15 residues. The ends were cut back, 3 bases at V and 8 bases at J, with 16 bases in the middle. In DNA form, the CDR3 reads TGTGCCAGCAGTTTGAGGTCAGGCGGGTTGGAAAAACTGTTTTTT. Its translation is CASSLRSGGLEKLFF. Full variable domain (missing parts from reference TRBV28 and TRBJ1-4): DVKVTQSSRYLVKRTGEKVFLECVQDMDHENMFWYRQDPGLGLRLIYFSYDVKMKEKGDIPEGYSVSREKKERFSLILESASTNQTSMYLCASSLRSGGLEKLFFGSGTQLSVL.

The J gene is TRBJ2-5, the V gene TRBV21-1; the table's D call TRBD1 went unverified against the DNA. TRBV21-1 is an annotated pseudogene. This CDR3 is built from 14 residues. The CDR3 loop reads CASSTNRGGETQYF. The CDR3 nucleotides read TGTGCCAGCAGCACCAACAGGGGGGGAGAGACCCAGTACTTC.

The J gene is TRBJ2-3, the V gene TRBV10-3; TRBD2 might be the D (6 bases). CDR3 size: 15 residues. The germline V gene has CDR1 ENHRY and CDR2 SYGVKD. V was shortened by 3 bases and J by 0 bases, with 10 bases between the two germline ends. CDR3 nucleotide sequence: TGTGCCATCAGTGACCTAGCGACTAGCACAGATACGCAGTATTTT. Its translation: CAISDLATSTDTQYF.

V gene TRBV16 combines with J gene TRBJ1-4; D call uncertain. This CDR3 has 16 residues. The V gene's germline CDR1 is KGHSY and CDR2 FQNENV. With 0 bases removed from V and 7 bases from J, the gap between germline ends came to 15 bases. The CDR3 sequence is CASSQSGVPIGEKLFF. The CDR3 nucleotides read TGTGCCAGCAGCCAATCGGGAGTGCCCATAGGTGAAAAACTGTTTTTT.

The V call is TRBV7-2, the J call TRBJ1-4; D might be TRBD1 (6 bases). CDR3 length equals 14 residues. V was shortened by 5 bases and J by 6 bases, with 13 bases between the two germline ends. Germline V gives CDR1 SGHTA, CDR2 FQGNSA. The CDR3 is CASSQDRSHEKLFF. The CDR3 DNA follows: TGTGCCAGCAGCCAAGACAGGAGTCATGAAAAACTGTTTTTT.

V gene TRBV6-5 combines with J gene TRBJ1-6, with 9 positions matching TRBD1. The CDR3 totals 14 residues. Germline V lookup: CDR1 MNHEY, CDR2 SVGAGI. After removal of 6 bases from V and 14 bases from J, the junction contained 11 bases not matched to a gene. The CDR3 reads CASRGQGSVRSLHF. CDR3 coding DNA: TGTGCCAGCAGGGGACAGGGTTCGGTCCGATCCCTCCACTTT.

The chain carries TRBV30 and TRBJ1-6, with 7 bases fitting TRBD1. This CDR3 contains 13 residues. V shed 2 bases, J shed 13 bases, and the junction held 8 bases outside the gene matches. CDR1 and CDR2 (germline): GTSNPN, SVGIG (reference sequence). The CDR3 reads CAWSPITGDPLHF. CDR3 in DNA: TGTGCCTGGAGTCCCATTACAGGGGATCCCCTCCACTTT. Looking up the rest from reference TRBV30 and TRBJ1-6 gives the full variable domain: SQTIHQWPATLVQPVGSPLSLECTVEGTSNPNLYWYRQAAGRGLQLLFYSVGIGQISSEVPQNLSASRPQDRQFILSSKKLLLSDSGFYLCAWSPITGDPLHFGNGTRLTVT.

The chain uses TRBV6-2 or TRBV6-3 and TRBJ2-3; possible D gene TRBD2, 6 bases. Germline CDR1 reads MNHEY; CDR2 reads SVGEGT. Trimming took 6 bases from V and 6 from J, leaving 16 bases between them. CDR3 length equals 14 residues. The CDR3 region is CASSWTRGADTQYF. CDR3 nucleotide sequence: TGTGCCAGCAGCTGGACGCGGGGCGCGGATACGCAGTATTTT.

This chain links TRBV27 with TRBJ2-7, with D maybe TRBD1 (5 bases). The CDR3 sequence is 15 residues long. V lost 3 bases, J lost 5 bases, and 17 bases lay in between. Per germline, CDR1 MNHEY and CDR2 SMNVEV (reference sequence). Here the CDR3 reads CASSFGWQGYHEQYF. CDR3 sequence (DNA): TGTGCCAGCAGTTTTGGTTGGCAGGGTTACCACGAGCAGTACTTC.

This chain uses TRBV30 with TRBJ2-3; 7 bases fit TRBD2. Germline lookup yields CDR1 GTSNPN and CDR2 SVGIG (reference sequence). V lost 2 bases, J lost 7 bases, and 18 bases stayed unmatched. The CDR3 has 17 amino acids. DNA of the CDR3: TGTGCCTGGAGTAGTAGCGTAGGCGGGAGAAGTTGGAATACGCAGTATTTT. It yields the protein CAWSSSVGGRSWNTQYF. The whole variable domain, remainder taken from reference TRBV30 and TRBJ2-3, is SQTIHQWPATLVQPVGSPLSLECTVEGTSNPNLYWYRQAAGRGLQLLFYSVGIGQISSEVPQNLSASRPQDRQFILSSKKLLLSDSGFYLCAWSSSVGGRSWNTQYFGPGTRLTVL.

The chain has TRBV4-3 and TRBJ1-2; the D is unclear. The CDR3 totals 15 residues. In germline, CDR1 is LGHNA, CDR2 YSLEER. The V and J ends lost 0 bases and 4 bases respectively, with 12 bases between them. The CDR3 reads CASSQEIGDFYGYTF. The DNA of the CDR3 is TGCGCCAGCAGCCAAGAGATAGGAGACTTCTATGGCTACACCTTC.

The chain recombines TRBV7-9 with TRBJ2-7, with D possibly matching TRBD2 (6 bases). Trimming removed 4 bases from V and 3 bases from J, with 22 bases in between. The CDR3 extends over 17 amino acids. Germline V lookup: CDR1 SEHNR, CDR2 FQNEAQ (reference sequence). In DNA, the CDR3 is TGTGCCAGCAGCTATCCCCCCGTTGGCGGGAATCTCTACGAGCAGTACTTC. This gives the protein CASSYPPVGGNLYEQYF.

V usage is TRBV28 and J usage is TRBJ1-2, with 10 bases lining up with TRBD1. Looked up from germline, CDR1 is MDHEN and CDR2 is SYDVKM. The CDR3 has 15 residues. Trimming took 5 bases from V and 5 from J; bases not matched to a gene: 8. CDR3 bases: TGTGCCAGCAGTCCCGGGGACAGGGGTTTTTATGGCTACACCTTC. This gives the protein CASSPGDRGFYGYTF.

The chain has TRBV15 and TRBJ2-3, with 10 nucleotides matching TRBD1. There are 17 residues in the CDR3. After removal of 0 bases from V and 2 bases from J, the junction contained 5 bases not matched to a gene. Germline V gene data show CDR1 as LNHNV and CDR2 as YYDKDF (reference sequence). In nucleotides, the CDR3 is TGTGCCACCAGCAGAGAGCCCGGGACAGGGGACACAGATACGCAGTATTTT. It codes for CATSREPGTGDTDTQYF.

V usage is TRBV29-1 and J usage is TRBJ1-3; 7 bases agree with TRBD1. Germline V gene sequence: CDR1 SQVTM, CDR2 ANQGSEA. Trimming cost V 4 bases and J 0 bases; bases outside gene matches: 9. The CDR3 length is 16 residues. The CDR3 coding sequence is TGCAGCGTTGCCCTAGGGGGCGCGAGCTCTGGAAACACCATATATTTT. The encoded protein is CSVALGGASSGNTIYF.

The chain joins TRBV7-8 to TRBJ1-1; D perhaps matches TRBD1 (6 bases). In germline, CDR1 is SGHVS, CDR2 FQNEAQ. This CDR3 is 12 amino acids long. Between the trimmed V and J ends, which lost 5 bases and 6 bases, there was a span of 10 bases. In DNA form, the CDR3 reads TGTGCCAGCAGCCAGGGGCGCGCTGAAGCTTTCTTT. It yields the protein CASSQGRAEAFF.

The chain carries TRBV5-1 and TRBJ2-1, with D possibly TRBD1 on 6 matching bases. V lost 4 bases to trimming and J lost 7 bases, with 24 bases between them. There are 17 residues in the CDR3. The germline CDR1 and CDR2 sequences are SGHRS and YFSETQ. This CDR3 is CASSRELNTGSWNEQFF. The DNA of the CDR3 is TGCGCCAGCAGCCGAGAGCTTAATACAGGGAGTTGGAATGAGCAGTTCTTC.

This chain connects TRBV7-3 to TRBJ2-1; D might be TRBD1 (7 bases). Deletions cut 2 bases from V and 5 bases from J, with 16 bases between. The CDR3 covers 16 residues. CDR1 and CDR2 from the germline V gene are SGHTA and FQGTGA. Here the CDR3 DNA reads TGTGCCAGCAGCTTATGGGGCGGGACAGAACACAATGAGCAGTTCTTC. It codes for CASSLWGGTEHNEQFF.

The chain recombines TRBV6-4 with TRBJ2-1; 7 bases match TRBD2. The CDR3 consists of 15 residues. With 11 bases clipped from V and 4 bases from J, the junction kept 14 bases outside the gene matches. Per the germline V gene, CDR1 is MRHNA and CDR2 is SNTAGT. The DNA for the CDR3 is TGTGCCGGTCCCCGACGGGCTAGCGGATACAATGAGCAGTTCTTC. Protein sequence: CAGPRRASGYNEQFF.

The chain links TRBV6-5 to TRBJ2-2; 9 nucleotides match TRBD2. V dropped 9 bases and J dropped 6; count of bases not matched to a gene: 5. Germline V CDR1 and CDR2: MNHEY, SVGAGI. This CDR3 contains 13 residues. The DNA of the CDR3 is TGTGCCAGTAGCGGGAGTAGGGCCGGGGAGCTGTTTTTT. The encoded protein is CASSGSRAGELFF.

This chain joins TRBV19 and TRBJ1-6, with 10 bases fitting TRBD1. This CDR3 is built from 17 residues. CDR1 is LNHDA and CDR2 is SQIVND in the germline V gene (reference sequence). V lost 6 bases, J lost 7 bases, and 12 bases stayed unmatched. This CDR3 is CASRGTRQGAGNSPLHF. The CDR3 nucleotides are TGTGCCAGTAGAGGAACCCGACAGGGGGCGGGGAATTCACCCCTCCACTTT.

This chain links TRBV7-3 with TRBJ2-3; possibly TRBD2 for D (6 bases). Germline V gene sequence: CDR1 SGHTA, CDR2 FQGTGA. The V and J ends lost 1 base and 6 bases respectively, with 20 bases between them. The CDR3 consists of 17 residues. The CDR3 DNA follows: TGTGCCAGCAGCTTAATGCCGGGACTCCAAGGGGTGGATACGCAGTATTTT. Protein: CASSLMPGLQGVDTQYF.

V is TRBV5-1 and J is TRBJ2-3; D not certain. V gave up 1 base and J gave up 4 bases, with 13 bases separating them. The germline CDR1 and CDR2 sequences are SGHRS and YFSETQ. CDR3 length: 15 amino acids. CDR3 bases: TGCGCCAGCAGCTTGAGCCTGGGCAGATCAGATACGCAGTATTTT. Translated: CASSLSLGRSDTQYF.